Detailed here is one T cell receptor beta chain. This entry belongs to a study of control samples from healthy donors and cancer patients. Here immunoSEQ multiplex PCR was the method, and the copy in TCRdb shows in-frame clones only, minus some. The sample lists more than 10,000 clones; 93% were seen once. In germline, CDR1 is LNHNV, CDR2 YYDKDF (reference sequence). V was cut by 5 bases and J by 1 base, with 18 bases left in between. The CDR3 has 17 amino acids. J is TRBJ1-5 and V is TRBV15; D may be TRBD1 (6 bases). The material sequenced was PBMCs. The clonotype comes from a man older than 75 with lung cancer. The CDR3 DNA follows: TGTGCCACCAGCGGTCCGGGGGGGGCTGGGAGCAATCAGCCCCAGCATTTT. This sequence encodes CATSGPGGAGSNQPQHF. Variable domain in full (rest from reference TRBV15 and TRBJ1-5): DAMVIQNPRYQVTQFGKPVTLSCSQTLNHNVMYWYQQKSSQAPKLLFHYYDKDFNNEADTPDNFQSRRPNTSFCFLDIRSPGLGDTAMYLCATSGPGGAGSNQPQHFGDGTRLSIL.